One sample yielded the 13 T cell receptor beta chains listed below, sequenced in a study of regulatory T cells. The study's findings and limits: In CD3G-deficient patients, conventional CD4+ T cells were enriched for hydrophobic CDR3 residues at positions 6 and 7.

No antigens are known for them. The primer mix had 52 TRBV and 13 TRBJ primers. The data were produced by immunoSEQ multiplex PCR, yet TCRdb's version contains in-frame clones alone and is incomplete. The sample includes about 35,000 clones, 89% of them seen just once. Material: conventional CD4+ T cells sorted from blood. The receptor set was obtained from a person in their late teens or twenties with CD3G deficiency.

This sequence joins TRBV5-1 and TRBJ2-5; D unresolved. The CDR3 spans 14 residues. V was pared by 0 bases and J by 0 bases, with 6 bases between. Germline loops: CDR1 SGHRS, CDR2 YFSETQ. CDR3 DNA: TGCGCCAGCAGCTTGGGGGCAGACCAAGAGACCCAGTACTTC. As protein: CASSLGADQETQYF.

The chain couples TRBV21-1 to TRBJ1-6. TRBV21-1 is given as a pseudogene. The CDR3 contains 15 residues. This chain's CDR3 is CASSIPQATFSPLHF. DNA of the CDR3: TGTGCCAGCAGCATCCCGCAAGCGACATTTTCACCCCTCCACTTT.

CDR3 region: CSAGGQAQYF. For the CDR3, the DNA is TGCAGTGCAGGGGGACAGGCGCAGTATTTT. V and J are TRBV20-1 and TRBJ2-3, with 8 bases lining up with TRBD1. With 6 bases clipped from V and 10 bases from J, the junction kept 3 bases outside the gene matches. The germline V gene has CDR1 DFQATT and CDR2 SNEGSKA (reference sequence). The CDR3 runs 10 residues.

V is TRBV6-1 and J is TRBJ2-3; a possible D gene is TRBD2 (6 bases). CDR1 and CDR2 from the germline V gene are MNHNS and SASEGT. The CDR3 totals 15 residues. V was cut by 5 bases and J by 0 bases, with 12 bases left in between. The CDR3 DNA reads TGTGCCAGCAGTAAAGAGGGACTTAGCACAGATACGCAGTATTTT. This codes for CASSKEGLSTDTQYF.

The chain joins TRBV19 to TRBJ2-6; TRBD1 matches at 7 bases. Germline assignment: CDR1 LNHDA and CDR2 SQIVND (reference sequence). V lost 5 bases, J lost 5 bases, and 6 bases stayed unmatched. The CDR3 has 15 residues. CDR3 coding DNA: TGTGCCAGTAGTCCTCGACAGGGTTGGGCCAACGTCCTGACTTTC. Translating gives CASSPRQGWANVLTF.

The rearrangement links TRBV7-9 to TRBJ2-1; 8 nucleotides line up with TRBD2. This CDR3 spans 15 amino acids. The ends lost 3 bases at V and 8 bases at J; junction bases unmatched: 9. Germline loops: CDR1 SEHNR, CDR2 FQNEAQ (reference sequence). CDR3 sequence (DNA): TGTGCCAGCAGCTTGTCGGGGGGGCCCCGCGATGAGCAGTTCTTC. Translating it yields CASSLSGGPRDEQFF.

This chain uses TRBV6-1 with TRBJ2-7, with 8 nucleotides matching TRBD1. The V gene's germline CDR1 is MNHNS and CDR2 SASEGT. CDR3 length: 15 amino acids. V lost 3 bases and J lost 2; bases outside the gene matches: 6. This chain's CDR3 is CASSDRTGRAYEQYF. CDR3 DNA: TGTGCCAGCAGTGATAGGACAGGGCGAGCCTACGAGCAGTACTTC.

This chain uses TRBV6-1 with TRBJ1-4; 7 nucleotides match TRBD1. The V gene end was trimmed by 3 bases and the J gene end by 6 bases; junction bases not matched to a gene: 4. The length of the CDR3 is 14 residues. Germline V lookup: CDR1 MNHNS, CDR2 SASEGT. The CDR3 loop reads CASSEGTADEKLFF. Written as DNA, the CDR3 is TGTGCCAGCAGTGAGGGGACAGCGGATGAAAAACTGTTTTTT.

The rearrangement links TRBV28 to TRBJ2-7, with 9 bases identical to TRBD1. V trimming: 6 bases; J trimming: 3 bases; junction bases outside the gene matches: 9. This CDR3 contains 15 residues. Per germline, CDR1 MDHEN and CDR2 SYDVKM. The DNA of the CDR3 is TGTGCCAGCAGCTACTCGGGACAGGGACTCTACGAGCAGTACTTC. This gives the protein CASSYSGQGLYEQYF.

The chain joins TRBV6-1 to TRBJ2-5, with TRBD2 matching 8 bases. V trimming: 0 bases; J trimming: 5 bases; junction bases outside the gene matches: 8. Germline V gene data show CDR1 as MNHNS and CDR2 as SASEGT. CDR3 length: 16 amino acids. The CDR3 spells CASSEANGRAWETQYF. In nucleotides, the CDR3 is TGTGCCAGCAGTGAAGCTAACGGGAGGGCCTGGGAGACCCAGTACTTC.

The chain recombines TRBV12-5 with TRBJ1-1, with TRBD1 identical over 7 bases. Germline V gene sequence: CDR1 LGHNT, CDR2 FRNRAP. V was pared by 5 bases and J by 2 bases, with 5 bases of the junction left unmatched. This CDR3 is 14 amino acids long. The CDR3 loop reads CASGPGQANTEAFF. CDR3 DNA sequence: TGTGCTAGTGGTCCTGGACAGGCAAACACTGAAGCTTTCTTT.

This clone has only a few counts. The V call is TRBV19, the J call TRBJ1-2, with a weak D call TRBD1 (5 bases). Germline V gene data show CDR1 as LNHDA and CDR2 as SQIVND (reference sequence). The CDR3 covers 13 residues. Trimming removed 6 bases at V and 4 bases at J, with 12 bases between. CDR3 region: CASSGGRTYGYTF. In DNA form, the CDR3 reads TGTGCCAGTAGCGGGGGACGGACCTATGGCTACACCTTC.

V gene TRBV28 combines with J gene TRBJ1-1; D might be TRBD1 (6 bases). Trimming removed 4 bases from V and 1 base from J, with 16 bases in between. The germline CDR1 and CDR2 sequences are MDHEN and SYDVKM. This CDR3 spans 16 amino acids. The CDR3 DNA follows: TGTGCCAGCAGTTGGCGACGAGGGGGGAAGAACACTGAAGCTTTCTTT. Translated: CASSWRRGGKNTEAFF.